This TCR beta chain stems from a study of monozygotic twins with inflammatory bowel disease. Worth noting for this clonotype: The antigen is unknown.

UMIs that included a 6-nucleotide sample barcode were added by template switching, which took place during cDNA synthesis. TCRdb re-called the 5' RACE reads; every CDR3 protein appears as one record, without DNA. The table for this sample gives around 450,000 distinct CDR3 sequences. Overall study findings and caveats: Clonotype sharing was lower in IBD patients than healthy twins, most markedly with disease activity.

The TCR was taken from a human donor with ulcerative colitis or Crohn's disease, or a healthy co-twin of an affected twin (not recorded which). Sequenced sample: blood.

CDR3 sequence: CSVQGLLGSYEQYF. The chain couples TRBV29-1 to TRBJ2-7; TCRdb's D call of TRBD1 is untestable without DNA. Germline assignment: CDR1 SQVTM and CDR2 ANQGSEA. This CDR3 is 14 amino acids long.